This T cell receptor beta chain was sequenced during a study of blood T cell repertoires in COVID-19. Participants spanned ages about 18 to 90 years and resided in 20 to 30 US areas. Assignments of participants to cohorts depended upon their own reported clinical history. Sequencing used immunoSEQ multiplex PCR; TCRdb keeps in-frame clones, though not all of them. Of some 190,000 clones listed, approximately 89% are singletons. The sequenced sample consisted of PBMCs or T cells enriched from blood (not recorded which). This receptor was identified in a woman between 40 and 55 years old with acute COVID-19.

CDR3 region: CASSLGSSGEQYF. The CDR3 nucleotides read TGTGCCAGCAGCTTAGGGTCCTCGGGCGAGCAGTACTTC. The chain recombines TRBV7-9 with TRBJ2-7; D not certain. The ends were cut back, 1 base at V and 6 bases at J, with 10 bases in the middle. The germline V gene encodes CDR1 SEHNR and CDR2 FQNEAQ (reference sequence). The CDR3 consists of 13 residues. The variable domain in full, with the rest retrieved from reference TRBV7-9 and TRBJ2-7, is DTGVSQNPRHKITKRGQNVTFRCDPISEHNRLYWYRQTLGQGPEFLTYFQNEAQLEKSRLLSDRFSAERPKGSFSTLEIQRTEQGDSAMYLCASSLGSSGEQYFGPGTRLTVT.